Sequencing of this T cell receptor (beta chain) was carried out in a study of T cell repertoires in cytomegalovirus infection. About the research overall: Use of recently identified HLA-C-restricted and well-studied HLA-B-restricted CMV epitopes was part of the study. Notes on the study in general: The response measured ex vivo was dominated by TCR beta clonotypes (HLA-C-restricted and CMV-specific).

TCRdb used MiXCR to reprocess the reads, holding one entry per CDR3 protein. This sample yields approximately 1,000,000 distinct CDR3 sequences, of which around 32% are seen a single time; over 10% belongs to the top ten. Germline V gene data show CDR1 as MNHEY and CDR2 as SMNVEV (reference sequence). This CDR3 spans 15 amino acids. Germline trimming cut 5 bases from V and 2 bases from J; bases unmatched to any gene: 7. This clonotype was counted only a few times. Its antigen is undetermined. J is TRBJ1-1 and V is TRBV27, with 8 bases aligning to TRBD1. This material consisted of cultured CD8+ T cells from PBMCs, taken from culture after CMV antigen stimulation. The receptor was isolated from a human donor in good health (CMV status not recorded). Some clones in this sample may be carry-over from other donors' samples. DNA of the CDR3: TGTGCCAGCAGTGCTTGGCAGGGGGCTAACACTGAAGCTTTCTTT. Protein sequence: CASSAWQGANTEAFF.